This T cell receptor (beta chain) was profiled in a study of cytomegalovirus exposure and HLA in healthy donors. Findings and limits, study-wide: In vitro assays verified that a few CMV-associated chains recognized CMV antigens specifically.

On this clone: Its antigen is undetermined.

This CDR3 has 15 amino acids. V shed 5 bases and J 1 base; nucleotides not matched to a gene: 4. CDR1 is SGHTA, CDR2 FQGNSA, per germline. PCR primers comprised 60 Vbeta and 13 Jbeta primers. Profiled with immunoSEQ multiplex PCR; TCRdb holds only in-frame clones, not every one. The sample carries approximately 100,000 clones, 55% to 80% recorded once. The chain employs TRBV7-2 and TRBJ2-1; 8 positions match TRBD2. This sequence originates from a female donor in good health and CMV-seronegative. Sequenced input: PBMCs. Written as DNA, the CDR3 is TGTGCCAGCAGCCCCAGCGGGAGTTCCTACAATGAGCAGTTCTTC. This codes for CASSPSGSSYNEQFF.